Following are 29 T cell receptor beta chains from one sample sequenced in a study of response to subunit inactivated influenza vaccine. TCRdb analysed the RT-PCR reads with MiXCR anew, one entry per CDR3 protein. This sample has about 800,000 distinct CDR3 sequences, with 21% found just once. Sequences were derived from PBMCs from blood, sampled roughly 5 days after vaccination. These receptor sequences come from a man aged 45-60 years who received an inactivated influenza vaccine.

This clonotype was seen only a few times. The V call is TRBV10-1, the J call TRBJ2-1; D not certain. Trimming pared 4 bases from V and 7 bases from J, leaving 11 bases between. The germline CDR1 and CDR2 sequences are WNHNN and SYGVQD (reference sequence). The CDR3 consists of 13 residues. DNA of the CDR3: TGCGCCAGCAGTGGGGCAATCCCTAATGAGCAGTTCTTC. This translates into CASSGAIPNEQFF.

V gene TRBV6-2 or TRBV6-3 combines with J gene TRBJ2-1, with TRBD1 identical over 9 bases. Germline lookup yields CDR1 MNHEY and CDR2 SVGEGT. V trimming: 0 bases; J trimming: 15 bases; junction bases outside the gene matches: 9. This CDR3 contains 14 residues. This CDR3 is CASSYSRGGTGRFF. CDR3 in DNA: TGTGCCAGCAGTTACTCTAGGGGCGGGACAGGGAGGTTCTTC.

In this sample, this clonotype turned up a few times. The rearrangement uses TRBV20-1 and TRBJ2-1; D is possibly TRBD1 (7 bases). The V and J ends lost 6 bases and 4 bases respectively, with 22 bases between them. Germline values: CDR1 DFQATT, CDR2 SNEGSKA (reference sequence). The CDR3 consists of 16 residues. The CDR3 reads CSAGGTDRRGYNEQFF. Here the CDR3 DNA reads TGCAGTGCAGGAGGGACGGACAGGAGGGGATACAATGAGCAGTTCTTC.

The chain carries TRBV20-1 and TRBJ2-7; 10 nucleotides match TRBD1. CDR1 and CDR2 from the germline V gene are DFQATT and SNEGSKA (reference sequence). The CDR3 is 15 residues long. After removal of 4 bases from V and 6 bases from J, the junction contained 12 bases not matched to a gene. The CDR3 nucleotides are TGCAGTGCTACCAACCTCCGACAGGGGGCCAGCGAGCAGTACTTC. Translation gives CSATNLRQGASEQYF.

This chain joins TRBV3-1 and TRBJ1-1; D ambiguous. CDR1 is LGHDT, CDR2 YNNKEL, per germline (reference sequence). The CDR3 has 11 amino acids. With 7 bases removed from V and 4 bases from J, the gap between germline ends came to 7 bases. In DNA, the CDR3 is TGTGCCAGCAAAGGGCCCACTGAAGCTTTCTTT. This gives the protein CASKGPTEAFF.

This clonotype came up a few times. The chain links TRBV15 to TRBJ2-1; no firm D call. Trimming removed 3 bases at V and 6 bases at J, with 9 bases between. The CDR3 covers 13 residues. Per the germline V gene, CDR1 is LNHNV and CDR2 is YYDKDF (reference sequence). CDR3 DNA: TGTGCCACCAGCAGCCGGGCCACCAATGAGCAGTTCTTC. This translates into CATSSRATNEQFF.

This chain uses TRBV4-3 with TRBJ2-1; D call uncertain. This CDR3 contains 18 residues. The V end lost 0 bases, the J end lost 8 bases, and 23 bases lay between the germline ends. Per the germline V gene, CDR1 is LGHNA and CDR2 is YSLEER. CDR3 in DNA: TGCGCCAGCAGCCAAGAGGTCGGCCTAGGTGTTGTTTTGGATGAGCAGTTCTTC. It encodes CASSQEVGLGVVLDEQFF.

This clonotype was observed a handful of times. V gene TRBV20-1 combines with J gene TRBJ2-3; D is uncertain. Germline-derived CDR1 and CDR2 are DFQATT and SNEGSKA (reference sequence). This CDR3 is 15 amino acids long. V lost 3 bases to trimming and J lost 3 bases, with 16 bases between them. In nucleotides, the CDR3 is TGCAGTGCTAGGGGTGTCTTAAGGGTGACAGATACGCAGTATTTT. It specifies CSARGVLRVTDTQYF.

The chain uses TRBV6-5 and TRBJ2-5, with D possibly being TRBD1 (5 bases). The CDR3 runs to 15 residues. Germline V gives CDR1 MNHEY, CDR2 SVGAGI. Trimming left V 0 bases short and J 7 bases short, with 15 bases between. CDR3 bases: TGTGCCAGCAGTTACTCACGTTCAGGGCAGTTGACCCAGTACTTC. This codes for CASSYSRSGQLTQYF.

V and J are TRBV5-1 and TRBJ2-1; TRBD2 matches 8 bases. J was trimmed by 2 bases and V by 0 bases; bases with no gene match: 10. Germline V gene data show CDR1 as SGHRS and CDR2 as YFSETQ. The CDR3 loop spans 18 amino acids. CDR3 sequence: CASSLASGGLVPYNEQFF. CDR3 sequence (DNA): TGCGCCAGCAGCTTGGCCTCCGGGGGACTAGTGCCCTACAATGAGCAGTTCTTC.

This clonotype showed up just a few times. The J gene is TRBJ2-5, the V gene TRBV5-1, with TRBD1 as a possible D gene (6 bases). V lost 4 bases, J lost 2 bases, and 12 bases lay in between. This CDR3 has 14 residues. Germline CDR1 SGHRS, CDR2 YFSETQ. CDR3 sequence: CASSIGQSQETQYF. The CDR3 nucleotides read TGCGCCAGCAGCATAGGACAGAGTCAAGAGACCCAGTACTTC.

This clonotype was seen a few times. The genes are TRBV25-1 and TRBJ2-7, with D perhaps matching TRBD1 (5 bases). V shed 4 bases and J shed 1 base, with 11 bases lying between them. The CDR3 consists of 14 residues. Germline V gene sequence: CDR1 MGHDK, CDR2 SYGVNS. This CDR3 is CASSGVGRSYEQYF. The CDR3 DNA sequence: TGTGCCAGCAGTGGGGTGGGGCGGTCCTACGAGCAGTACTTC.

In this sample, this clonotype turned up a few times. The rearrangement joins TRBV15 to TRBJ1-6; D call uncertain. V lost 2 bases to trimming and J lost 10 bases, with 12 bases between them. The CDR3 spans 14 residues. Germline CDR1 reads LNHNV; CDR2 reads YYDKDF (reference sequence). CDR3 region: CATSRTRVESPLHF. The CDR3 DNA follows: TGTGCCACCAGCAGAACCCGTGTAGAGTCACCCCTCCACTTT.

The V and J genes are TRBV30 and TRBJ2-1; D remains unclear. The CDR3 is 13 residues long. The V gene lost 5 bases and the J gene lost 3 bases, with 11 bases spanning the gap. Germline-derived CDR1 and CDR2 are GTSNPN and SVGIG (reference sequence). CDR3 coding DNA: TGTGCCTGGCACCCCGATGGCTACAATGAGCAGTTCTTC. It encodes CAWHPDGYNEQFF. Full variable domain (remainder filled in from reference TRBV30 and TRBJ2-1): SQTIHQWPATLVQPVGSPLSLECTVEGTSNPNLYWYRQAAGRGLQLLFYSVGIGQISSEVPQNLSASRPQDRQFILSSKKLLLSDSGFYLCAWHPDGYNEQFFGPGTRLTVL.

This clonotype came up many times. The chain employs TRBV29-1 and TRBJ2-3; perhaps TRBD2 as D (6 bases). Germline values: CDR1 SQVTM, CDR2 ANQGSEA. V dropped 7 bases and J dropped 3 bases, with 11 bases sitting between them. The CDR3 covers 12 residues. CDR3 loop: CSGGISTDTQYF. DNA of the CDR3: TGCAGCGGCGGGATAAGTACAGATACGCAGTATTTT.

The rearrangement joins TRBV10-3 to TRBJ2-5, with D unclear. The V end lost 0 bases, the J end lost 0 bases, and 8 bases lay between the germline ends. The CDR3 extends over 15 amino acids. Germline V gene data show CDR1 as ENHRY and CDR2 as SYGVKD. For the CDR3, the DNA is TGTGCCATCAGTGAGTCGAATGGTAACCAAGAGACCCAGTACTTC. Protein sequence: CAISESNGNQETQYF.

The chain carries TRBV6-2 or TRBV6-3 and TRBJ2-1; TRBD2 aligns across 7 bases. CDR1 is MNHEY, CDR2 SVGEGT, per germline. Germline trimming cut 0 bases from V and 8 bases from J; bases unmatched to any gene: 10. The CDR3 contains 16 residues. This chain's CDR3 is CASSYSVRRESDEQFF. In DNA, the CDR3 is TGTGCCAGCAGTTACTCGGTTCGGCGGGAGTCGGATGAGCAGTTCTTC.

The sample holds a few counts of this clonotype. This chain uses TRBV6-1 with TRBJ2-3; D unclear. Germline V lookup: CDR1 MNHNS, CDR2 SASEGT. V gave up 6 bases and J gave up 2 bases, with 6 bases separating them. The CDR3 sequence is 12 residues long. CDR3 in DNA: TGTGCCAGCAGGGGCCCCACAGATACGCAGTATTTT. It is translated as CASRGPTDTQYF.

This clonotype was counted a few times. The genes are TRBV12-3 or TRBV12-4 and TRBJ1-5; 8 nucleotides agree with TRBD1. Trimming at V came to 5 bases and at J to 9 bases, leaving 9 bases not matched to a gene. The CDR3 is made up of 14 amino acids. The CDR3 spells CASSAGQGRMPQHF. For the CDR3, the DNA is TGTGCCAGCAGTGCCGGACAGGGAAGAATGCCCCAGCATTTT.

The chain has TRBV7-2 and TRBJ2-5, with TRBD1 as a possible D gene (6 bases). The CDR3 is made up of 15 amino acids. Germline V gene lookup returns CDR1 SGHTA and CDR2 FQGNSA. The V end was cut by 6 bases, the J end by 5 bases, with 19 bases between. The CDR3 sequence is CASRGQGVGWETQYF. CDR3 coding DNA: TGTGCCAGCAGGGGACAAGGGGTAGGGTGGGAGACCCAGTACTTC.

V and J are TRBV9 and TRBJ2-5, with 14 bases aligning to TRBD2. The length of the CDR3 is 17 residues. Germline assignment: CDR1 SGDLS and CDR2 YYNGEE. Trimming at V came to 4 bases and at J to 4 bases, leaving 9 bases not matched to a gene. CDR3: CASSLGLAGGRGETQYF. The DNA of the CDR3 is TGTGCCAGCAGCCTAGGACTAGCGGGAGGTCGGGGAGAGACCCAGTACTTC.

This clonotype was recorded many times. This chain connects TRBV4-1 to TRBJ1-2; 7 positions match TRBD1. The V gene end was trimmed by 1 base and the J gene end by 4 bases; junction bases not matched to a gene: 9. This CDR3 region has 16 residues. Germline loops: CDR1 MGHRA, CDR2 YSYEKL. The CDR3 reads CASSQVTTGAGYGYTF. The CDR3, as DNA: TGCGCCAGCAGCCAAGTTACCACAGGGGCGGGCTATGGCTACACCTTC.

The V call is TRBV28, the J call TRBJ1-2; D is perhaps TRBD1 (5 bases). The ends were cut back, 2 bases at V and 5 bases at J, with 12 bases in the middle. CDR3 length equals 14 residues. Germline loops: CDR1 MDHEN, CDR2 SYDVKM. CDR3 nucleotide sequence: TGTGCCAGCAGTTTAGTAGGCAGGGAATATGGCTACACCTTC. Residues: CASSLVGREYGYTF.

This clonotype has only a few counts. V gene TRBV9 combines with J gene TRBJ1-4, with D uncertain. The germline V and J ends were trimmed by 2 bases and 5 bases, with 13 bases remaining between them. The CDR3 contains 15 residues. The V gene's germline CDR1 is SGDLS and CDR2 YYNGEE. For the CDR3, the DNA is TGTGCCAGCAGCGTGACCCCGGAGGTAAATGAAAAACTGTTTTTT. Protein product: CASSVTPEVNEKLFF.

The chain couples TRBV20-1 to TRBJ1-4; D is unresolved. Trimming took 1 base from V and 5 from J, leaving 11 bases between them. CDR3 length equals 14 residues. CDR1 and CDR2 (germline): DFQATT, SNEGSKA (reference sequence). The CDR3 protein is CSARGIWENEKLFF. For the CDR3, the DNA is TGCAGTGCTAGAGGTATCTGGGAAAATGAAAAACTGTTTTTT.

The rearrangement uses TRBV11-2 and TRBJ1-2, with 10 bases that match TRBD1. CDR1 is SGHAT, CDR2 FQNNGV, per germline. CDR3 length: 13 amino acids. V was pared by 8 bases and J by 3 bases, with 3 bases of the junction left unmatched. CDR3 in DNA: TGTGCCAGCGGGGACAGGGGTTACTATGGCTACACCTTC. It specifies CASGDRGYYGYTF.

The CDR3 nucleotides are TGTGCCAGCAGTTCAAACACCGGGCCCGGGAATGAGCAGTTCTTC. Its translation: CASSSNTGPGNEQFF. V and J are TRBV27 and TRBJ2-1; D call uncertain. The CDR3 runs 15 residues. The ends were cut back, 4 bases at V and 7 bases at J, with 17 bases in the middle. CDR1 is MNHEY, CDR2 SMNVEV, per germline (reference sequence).

This clonotype showed up just once. The rearrangement uses TRBV4-3 and TRBJ1-4; 8 bases match TRBD1. With 2 bases clipped from V and 0 bases from J, the junction kept 2 bases outside the gene matches. Germline assignment: CDR1 LGHNA and CDR2 YSLEER. The CDR3 has 16 residues. The CDR3 here is CASSQKGQATNEKLFF. The CDR3 bases are TGCGCCAGCAGCCAAAAGGGACAGGCAACTAATGAAAAACTGTTTTTT.

This clonotype was observed a few times. This chain links TRBV6-1 with TRBJ2-7; 10 bases line up with TRBD2. V gave up 6 bases and J gave up 6 bases; unmatched junction bases: 11. The CDR3 length is 15 residues. In germline, CDR1 is MNHNS, CDR2 SASEGT. CDR3 amino acids: CASSSSASGSIEQYF. In DNA form, the CDR3 reads TGTGCCAGCAGCTCCAGTGCTAGCGGGAGCATCGAGCAGTACTTC.